The 8 T cell receptor beta chains listed next were all sequenced from one sample in a study of CD4 T cells in relation to SARS-CoV-2 and coronaviruses (dated by TCRdb to the early 2020s). The library was built by means of the immunoSEQ multiplex PCR assay. TCRdb limited this immuneACCESS table to in-frame rearrangements with V and J called. A share of clones is missing; checked studies link under half to unresolved V genes, and the rest is unexplained. This sample is represented by tens of thousands of clones; under 80% of them were singletons. About 17% of the sample rests with the top ten. Antigen specificity for these receptors is unknown. CD4+ T cells from unexposed donors were collected before the COVID-19 pandemic (2011-2018). The EasySep CD4+ T cell isolation kit was used to isolate CD4+ T cells once the cultures had run for 10 to 11 days. Sequences were obtained from CD4+ T cells from PBMCs, cultured in vitro. These receptors all stem from a human donor in good health.

The gene calls are TRBV3-1 (or the pseudogene TRBV3-2) and TRBJ2-1, with TRBD2 matching over 14 bases. J lost 11 bases, V lost 1 base, and 4 bases had no gene match. The CDR3 has 15 residues. The germline V gene has CDR1 LGHDT and CDR2 YNNKEL (reference sequence). The CDR3 protein is CASSQGTSGRTQQFF. In nucleotides, the CDR3 is TGTGCCAGCAGCCAAGGGACTAGCGGGAGGACGCAGCAGTTCTTC.

The rearrangement joins TRBV9 to TRBJ2-2; D gene unclear. Germline V gives CDR1 SGDLS, CDR2 YYNGEE. Trimming took off 4 bases at V and 1 base at J, with 8 bases between the two ends. The length of the CDR3 is 14 residues. The CDR3 spells CASSPALNTGELFF. For the CDR3, the DNA is TGTGCCAGCAGCCCCGCGCTGAACACCGGGGAGCTGTTTTTT. The complete variable domain, with remaining parts taken from reference TRBV9 and TRBJ2-2, reads DSGVTQTPKHLITATGQRVTLRCSPRSGDLSVYWYQQSLDQGLQFLIQYYNGEERAKGNILERFSAQQFPDLHSELNLSSLELGDSALYFCASSPALNTGELFFGEGSRLTVL.

This chain uses TRBV3-1 (or the pseudogene TRBV3-2) with TRBJ2-5, with D perhaps matching TRBD2 (5 bases). The CDR3 has 16 amino acids. Per the germline V gene, CDR1 is LGHDT and CDR2 is YNNKEL (reference sequence). V shed 4 bases and J shed 3 bases, with 18 bases lying between them. CDR3 sequence: CASSPAYLSGEETQYF. The CDR3 region has the DNA TGTGCCAGCAGCCCCGCCTATTTAAGCGGAGAAGAGACCCAGTACTTC.

V gene TRBV11-2 combines with J gene TRBJ2-2; tentative D call: TRBD2 (5 bases). Trimming pared 1 base from V and 5 bases from J, leaving 14 bases between. This CDR3 contains 16 residues. The germline V gene has CDR1 SGHAT and CDR2 FQNNGV. The CDR3 DNA reads TGTGCCAGCAGCTTAGGAGGCGGAACGGGGACCGGGGAGCTGTTTTTT. This codes for CASSLGGGTGTGELFF.

In this sample, this clone turned up a few times. V is TRBV28 and J is TRBJ1-2; 7 bases are shared with TRBD1. The junction had 9 bases not matched to a gene; V was cut back by 11 bases and J by 0 bases. Germline-derived CDR1 and CDR2 are MDHEN and SYDVKM. This CDR3 comprises 14 residues. The DNA of the CDR3 is TGTGCCGGAACGGGACAGCGAGCTAACTATGGCTACACCTTC. It is translated as CAGTGQRANYGYTF.

This clone is a singleton in its sample. This chain links TRBV28 with TRBJ1-2; 7 bases fit TRBD1. Germline loops: CDR1 MDHEN, CDR2 SYDVKM. Germline trimming cut 6 bases from V and 7 bases from J; bases unmatched to any gene: 11. This CDR3 is 14 amino acids long. CDR3 in amino acids: CASSQTTGLRGYTF. The CDR3 DNA sequence: TGTGCCAGCAGCCAAACGACAGGGTTGCGTGGCTACACCTTC.

The chain uses TRBV19 and TRBJ1-1, with TRBD1 as a possible D gene (6 bases). Deletions cut 7 bases from V and 2 bases from J, with 14 bases between. The CDR3 is 14 amino acids. Germline CDR1 is LNHDA and CDR2 is SQIVND (reference sequence). In DNA, the CDR3 is TGTGCCAGTAAACAGGGAGTAAGAAACACTGAAGCTTTCTTT. The encoded protein is CASKQGVRNTEAFF.

This chain links TRBV27 with TRBJ1-1; 7 nucleotides agree with TRBD1. V gave up 5 bases and J gave up 6 bases; unmatched junction bases: 6. Germline CDR1 reads MNHEY; CDR2 reads SMNVEV (reference sequence). The length of the CDR3 is 13 residues. CDR3 in amino acids: CASSPRGASEAFF. The CDR3 DNA is TGTGCCAGCAGTCCCAGGGGGGCGTCTGAAGCTTTCTTT.